This T cell receptor (beta chain) was recovered during a study of OX40 agonist ivuxolimab in advanced cancers. Study-wide context: Ivuxolimab was a fully human IgG2 agonistic monoclonal antibody targeting the costimulatory receptor OX40 (CD134). Intravenous ivuxolimab was administered to patients every 2 weeks at six dose levels: 0.01, 0.1, 0.3, 1.5, 3 and 10 mg/kg. Of the roughly 51 patients in dose escalation, about 20 had hepatocellular carcinoma, around 15 had melanoma, 9 had renal cell carcinoma and 9 had head and neck cancer. In the dose-escalation cohort, approximately 82% of patients were male, and the mean age was roughly 60 years, with a range of 23 to 79. Prior anti-PD-1, anti-PD-L1 or anti-CTLA-4 therapy was permitted, and checkpoint inhibitors had been received by roughly 42% of dose-escalation patients. Partial responses occurred in three dose-escalation patients, of whom one had hepatocellular carcinoma and two had cutaneous melanoma. The point of sequencing TCRbeta in the periphery was to test whether ivuxolimab changed TCR sequence diversity and drove clonal T-cell expansion. The monotherapy dose-escalation portion (N of about 49 patients) of the phase I ivuxolimab trial is reported in the paper.

Patients with a history of autoimmune disease or receiving systemic immunosuppression were excluded from the trial. In every dose cohort, peripheral blood was drawn for TCR sequencing at baseline, cycle 4 day 1, and cycle 7 day 1. Samples came from an open-label, multicenter, first-in-human phase I dose-escalation trial of ivuxolimab. Adults with locally advanced or metastatic melanoma, renal cell carcinoma, hepatocellular carcinoma or head and neck squamous cell carcinoma were enrolled in the trial. Before TCR sequencing, CD4+ T cells and CD8+ T cells from peripheral blood were sorted into separate populations. Beyond this particular receptor, the publication reports: Low levels of normalized T-cell clonal expansion were also seen in some patients who did not respond. In partial responders in the 0.1-3.0 mg/kg groups, normalized peripheral clonal expansion was found to be among the lowest, especially among CD8+ T cells. Antigen specificity was not determined for the clonally expanded peripheral T cells. After ivuxolimab, CD8+ T cells had more expanded clones than CD4+ T cells on average. At doses from 0.1 to 3.0 mg/kg, clonal expansion was seen in both CD4+ and CD8+ blood T cells between baseline and week 6.

To sequence the TCRbeta CDR3 region, genomic DNA was isolated from the sorted cells. The immunoSEQ Assay was used for sequencing of TCRbeta CDR3 regions. TCRdb holds this immuneACCESS table with in-frame rearrangements only. Some clones are missing; in checked studies, unresolved V genes explain under half, and the rest has no known cause. Here the sample has tens of thousands of clones; 84% occur a single time. The biggest ten clones account for about 1.7% of the sample. The CDR3 spans 14 residues, from the cysteine through the phenylalanine. Only CDR3 DNA is held: 42 bases, read in frame from base 1. V is clipped by 6 bases and J by 1 base, and the sequence between their germline boundaries is 10 bases long. CDR1 and CDR2, per the germline V gene, are SNHLY and FYNNEI. This clone was seen a handful of times. It lacks a known antigen. No qualities accompany the bases; no much larger clone lies one base away.

Sequencing used CD4+ or CD8+ T cells sorted from blood, obtained in a trial of the OX40 agonist ivuxolimab. The sequence derives from an adult with an advanced solid tumor such as melanoma, head and neck, liver or kidney cancer. In this chain, TRBV2 is recombined with TRBJ2-1, with no reliable assignment of the D segment. The sequenced DNA: TGTGCCAGCAGAAGGGTCAGTTCCTACAATGAGCAGTTCTTC. Its protein reads: CASRRVSSYNEQFF.